This T cell receptor beta chain is from a study of blood T cell repertoires in COVID-19. Turning to the study itself: Resolution of symptoms, clearance, or two negative PCRs was present in recovered Cohort 3 donors. COVID-19 samples from acute and convalescent phases originated in the United States, Italy and Spain. In each case, the material was cDNA or gDNA derived from T cells, B-cell-depleted T cells, or PBMCs.

Sequenced by immunoSEQ multiplex PCR; TCRdb stores in-frame clones only, minus some. Counted here are some 330,000 clones, more than 75% occurring once; the ten biggest clones make up about 1.9%. This CDR3 has 11 residues. CDR1 and CDR2 (germline): MNHEY, SVGAGI. Sequenced input: PBMCs or T cells enriched from blood (not recorded which). The chain employs TRBV6-5 and TRBJ2-7; D may be TRBD2 (6 bases). This receptor was identified in a man aged 40-55 years in a cohort exposed to, infected with or recovered from COVID-19 (not recorded which). CDR3 coding DNA: TGTGTAGTGGCGGGGTCCTACGAGCAGTACTTC. Translating gives CVVAGSYEQYF.